Following are 15 T cell receptor beta chains from one sample sequenced in a study of shared T cell receptors in the human thymus. The assay was immunoSEQ multiplex PCR, and TCRdb's table has in-frame clones only and misses some. The data show about 660,000 clones, 88% seen once. These sequences were also reported in another study, on human thymus T cells.

Input material: thymocytes. The origin of the receptors is a boy under two years old with a congenital heart defect.

This clone was counted once. V is TRBV27 and J is TRBJ2-1; 9 positions match TRBD2. Germline V gene sequence: CDR1 MNHEY, CDR2 SMNVEV (reference sequence). The CDR3 is 15 residues long. Trimming took 5 bases from V and 9 from J; bases not matched to a gene: 11. The CDR3 is CASSRRGRVSGEQFF. CDR3 nucleotides: TGTGCCAGCAGTCGTCGCGGGAGGGTTAGTGGTGAGCAGTTCTTC.

The chain recombines TRBV14 with TRBJ2-5, with a weak D call TRBD2 (5 bases). CDR1 is SGHDN and CDR2 is FVKESK in the germline V gene. The CDR3 sequence is 13 residues long. Trimming pared 1 base from V and 7 bases from J, leaving 10 bases between. This CDR3 reads CASSQAGKGTQYF. CDR3 sequence (DNA): TGTGCCAGCAGCCAAGCCGGGAAAGGGACCCAGTACTTC.

The CDR3 bases are TGTGCCAGCAGCTTAGGAGGCAGGGTCTACGAGCAGTACTTC. Its protein product is CASSLGGRVYEQYF. V gene TRBV13 combines with J gene TRBJ2-7; a possible D gene is TRBD1 (5 bases). The germline V and J ends were trimmed by 0 bases and 3 bases, with 9 bases remaining between them. Germline assignment: CDR1 PRHDT and CDR2 FYEKMQ (reference sequence). This CDR3 is built from 14 residues.

In its sample, this clone was seen once. The chain is built from TRBV4-2 and TRBJ2-7; TRBD1 is a possible D gene (6 bases). Trimming left V 5 bases short and J 0 bases short, with 14 bases between. The CDR3 is 15 amino acids. Germline CDR1 reads LGHNA; CDR2 reads YNFKEQ. CDR3 region: CASSSHRAPSYEQYF. The CDR3 nucleotides read TGTGCCAGCAGCTCCCACAGGGCACCCTCCTACGAGCAGTACTTC.

This clone was recorded a few times. V and J are TRBV6-1 and TRBJ2-3; 12 positions agree with TRBD2. Per germline, CDR1 MNHNS and CDR2 SASEGT. Trimming cost V 0 bases and J 2 bases; bases outside gene matches: 9. The CDR3 extends over 19 amino acids. The CDR3 protein is CASSEALRLAGGFTDTQYF. The CDR3 bases are TGTGCCAGCAGTGAAGCGCTTCGGCTAGCGGGGGGGTTCACAGATACGCAGTATTTT.

The chain is built from TRBV4-2 and TRBJ2-2, with D maybe TRBD2 (6 bases). The V and J ends lost 3 bases and 7 bases respectively, with 24 bases between them. The CDR3 consists of 18 residues. Germline loops: CDR1 LGHNA, CDR2 YNFKEQ. This chain's CDR3 is CASSHAPMCGKDCGELFF. CDR3 nucleotide sequence: TGTGCCAGCAGCCACGCCCCCATGTGCGGGAAGGATTGCGGGGAGCTGTTTTTT.

The chain uses TRBV7-8 and TRBJ2-7; a weak D match, TRBD1 (7 bases). The CDR3 sequence is 16 residues long. Germline CDR1 is SGHVS and CDR2 is FQNEAQ. V gave up 1 base and J gave up 2 bases, with 15 bases separating them. The CDR3 loop reads CASSLVGGTVTYEQYF. The CDR3 DNA is TGTGCCAGCAGCTTAGTAGGGGGGACAGTGACCTACGAGCAGTACTTC.

The chain is built from TRBV27 and TRBJ2-1, with a weak D call TRBD1 (5 bases). There are 13 residues in the CDR3. Germline values: CDR1 MNHEY, CDR2 SMNVEV (reference sequence). With 5 bases removed from V and 6 bases from J, the gap between germline ends came to 11 bases. CDR3 coding DNA: TGTGCCAGCAGTCCACGAACAGGCAATGAGCAGTTCTTC. Encoded protein: CASSPRTGNEQFF.

The rearrangement uses TRBV5-8 and TRBJ1-4; 7 positions match TRBD1. Germline V gives CDR1 SGHTS, CDR2 YDEGEE. With V trimmed by 4 bases and J by 8 bases, 11 bases remained unmatched. The CDR3 loop spans 15 amino acids. Here the CDR3 DNA reads TGTGCCAGCAGCAATAGACAGGGAAGCGGAGAAAAACTGTTTTTT. Translated, it gives CASSNRQGSGEKLFF.

The rearrangement links TRBV6-5 to TRBJ1-4; possibly TRBD1 for D (6 bases). The CDR3 spans 16 residues. From germline, CDR1 is MNHEY and CDR2 SVGAGI. V was clipped by 2 bases and J by 7 bases, with 17 bases between them. CDR3 nucleotides: TGTGCCAGCAGTTACCGGCGAAGGGGGTGGGGTGAAAAACTGTTTTTT. This encodes CASSYRRRGWGEKLFF.

This chain uses TRBV2 with TRBJ2-1; 8 bases map to TRBD2. The V gene's germline CDR1 is SNHLY and CDR2 FYNNEI. V was clipped by 4 bases and J by 9 bases; unmatched bases: 8. This CDR3 spans 14 amino acids. The CDR3 protein is CASSGGGRLAEQFF. CDR3 coding DNA: TGTGCCAGCAGTGGTGGCGGGAGGTTGGCTGAGCAGTTCTTC. Full variable domain (rest looked up from reference TRBV2 and TRBJ2-1): EPEVTQTPSHQVTQMGQEVILRCVPISNHLYFYWYRQILGQKVEFLVSFYNNEISEKSEIFDDQFSVERPDGSNFTLKIRSTKLEDSAMYFCASSGGGRLAEQFFGPGTRLTVL.

This chain connects TRBV5-8 to TRBJ2-2; 10 bases align to TRBD2. Germline V gene sequence: CDR1 SGHTS, CDR2 YDEGEE. This CDR3 is built from 16 residues. Losses at the gene ends were 4 bases for V and 5 bases for J; bases not matched to a gene: 8. The CDR3 region is CASSAPRTSGTGELFF. CDR3 coding DNA: TGTGCCAGCAGCGCCCCGAGGACTAGCGGAACCGGGGAGCTGTTTTTT.

V gene TRBV7-9 combines with J gene TRBJ2-7; TRBD1 agrees at 7 bases. Germline CDR1 SEHNR, CDR2 FQNEAQ (reference sequence). V dropped 4 bases and J dropped 7; count of bases not matched to a gene: 10. This CDR3 has 14 residues. The CDR3 sequence is CASSSEDRLGEQYF. CDR3 coding DNA: TGTGCCAGCAGCTCTGAGGACAGGCTTGGGGAGCAGTACTTC.

The V call is TRBV5-6, the J call TRBJ2-1, with a tentative D call TRBD2 (5 bases). The CDR3 contains 13 residues. Trimming left V 1 base short and J 5 bases short, with 7 bases between. Germline CDR1 reads SGHDT; CDR2 reads YYEEEE. The CDR3 coding sequence is TGTGCCAGCAGCTTGCTCGGGGACAATGAGCAGTTCTTC. Its translation: CASSLLGDNEQFF.

The chain combines TRBV28 with TRBJ2-3; D is perhaps TRBD1 (5 bases). The CDR3 loop spans 16 amino acids. Germline CDR1 and CDR2: MDHEN and SYDVKM. The germline V and J ends were trimmed by 3 bases and 1 base, with 14 bases remaining between them. The CDR3 DNA follows: TGTGCCAGCAGTTTTTTCAGGGTTTTAGGCACAGATACGCAGTATTTT. Protein: CASSFFRVLGTDTQYF. Combining the CDR3 with reference TRBV28 and TRBJ2-3 gives the whole variable domain DVKVTQSSRYLVKRTGEKVFLECVQDMDHENMFWYRQDPGLGLRLIYFSYDVKMKEKGDIPEGYSVSREKKERFSLILESASTNQTSMYLCASSFFRVLGTDTQYFGPGTRLTVL.